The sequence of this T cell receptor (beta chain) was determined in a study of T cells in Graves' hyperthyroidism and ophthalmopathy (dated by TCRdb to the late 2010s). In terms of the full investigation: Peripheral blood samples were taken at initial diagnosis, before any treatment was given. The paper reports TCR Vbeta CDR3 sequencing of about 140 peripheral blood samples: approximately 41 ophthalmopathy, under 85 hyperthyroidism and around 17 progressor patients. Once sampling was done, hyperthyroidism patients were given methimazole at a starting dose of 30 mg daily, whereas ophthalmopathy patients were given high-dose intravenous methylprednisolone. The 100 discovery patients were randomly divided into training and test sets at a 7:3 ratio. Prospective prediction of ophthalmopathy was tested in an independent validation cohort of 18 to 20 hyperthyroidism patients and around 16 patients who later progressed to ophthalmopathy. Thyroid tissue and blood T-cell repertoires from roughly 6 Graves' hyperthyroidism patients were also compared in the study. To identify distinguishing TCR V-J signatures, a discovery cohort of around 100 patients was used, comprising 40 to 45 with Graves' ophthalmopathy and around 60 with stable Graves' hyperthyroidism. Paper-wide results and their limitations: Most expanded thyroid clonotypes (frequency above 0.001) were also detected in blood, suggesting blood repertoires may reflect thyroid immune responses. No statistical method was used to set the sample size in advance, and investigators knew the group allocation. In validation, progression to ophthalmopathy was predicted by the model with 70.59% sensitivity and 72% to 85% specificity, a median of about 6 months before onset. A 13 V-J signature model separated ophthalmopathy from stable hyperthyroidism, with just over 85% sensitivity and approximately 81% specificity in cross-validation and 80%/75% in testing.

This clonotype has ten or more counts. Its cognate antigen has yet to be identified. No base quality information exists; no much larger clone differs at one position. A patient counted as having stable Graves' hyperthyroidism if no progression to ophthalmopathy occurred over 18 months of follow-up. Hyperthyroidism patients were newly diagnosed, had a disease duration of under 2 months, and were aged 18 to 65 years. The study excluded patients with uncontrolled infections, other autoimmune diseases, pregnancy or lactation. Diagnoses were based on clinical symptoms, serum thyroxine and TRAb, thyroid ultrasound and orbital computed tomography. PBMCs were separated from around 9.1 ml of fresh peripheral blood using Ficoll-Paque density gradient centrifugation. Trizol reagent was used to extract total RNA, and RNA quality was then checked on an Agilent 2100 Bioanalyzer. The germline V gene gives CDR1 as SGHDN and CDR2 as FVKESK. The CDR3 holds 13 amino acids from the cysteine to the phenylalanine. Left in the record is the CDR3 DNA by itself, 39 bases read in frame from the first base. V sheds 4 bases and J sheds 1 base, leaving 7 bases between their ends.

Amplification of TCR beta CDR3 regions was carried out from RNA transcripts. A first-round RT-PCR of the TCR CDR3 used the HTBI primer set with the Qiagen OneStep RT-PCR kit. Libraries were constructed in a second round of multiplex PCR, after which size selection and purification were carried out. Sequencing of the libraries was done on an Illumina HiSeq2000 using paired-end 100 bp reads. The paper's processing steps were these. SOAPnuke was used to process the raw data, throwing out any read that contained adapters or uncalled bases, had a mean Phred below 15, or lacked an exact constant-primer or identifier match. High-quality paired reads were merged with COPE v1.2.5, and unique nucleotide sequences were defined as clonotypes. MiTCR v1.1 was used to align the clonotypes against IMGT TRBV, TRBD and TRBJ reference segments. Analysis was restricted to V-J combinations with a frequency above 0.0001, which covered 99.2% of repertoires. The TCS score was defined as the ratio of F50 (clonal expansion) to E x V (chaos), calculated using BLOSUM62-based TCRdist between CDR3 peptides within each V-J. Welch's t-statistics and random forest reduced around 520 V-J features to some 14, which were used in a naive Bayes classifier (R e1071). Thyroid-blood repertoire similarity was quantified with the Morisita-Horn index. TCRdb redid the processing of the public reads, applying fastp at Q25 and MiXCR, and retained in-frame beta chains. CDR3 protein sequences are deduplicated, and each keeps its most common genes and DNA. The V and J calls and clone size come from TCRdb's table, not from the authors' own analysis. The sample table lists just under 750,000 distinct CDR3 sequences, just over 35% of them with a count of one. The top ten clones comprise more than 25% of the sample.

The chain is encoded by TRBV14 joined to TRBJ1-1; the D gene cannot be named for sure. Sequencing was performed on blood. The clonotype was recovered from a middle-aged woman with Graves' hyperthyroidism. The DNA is TGTGCCAGCAGCCCTGACACGAACACTGAAGCTTTCTTT. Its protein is CASSPDTNTEAFF.